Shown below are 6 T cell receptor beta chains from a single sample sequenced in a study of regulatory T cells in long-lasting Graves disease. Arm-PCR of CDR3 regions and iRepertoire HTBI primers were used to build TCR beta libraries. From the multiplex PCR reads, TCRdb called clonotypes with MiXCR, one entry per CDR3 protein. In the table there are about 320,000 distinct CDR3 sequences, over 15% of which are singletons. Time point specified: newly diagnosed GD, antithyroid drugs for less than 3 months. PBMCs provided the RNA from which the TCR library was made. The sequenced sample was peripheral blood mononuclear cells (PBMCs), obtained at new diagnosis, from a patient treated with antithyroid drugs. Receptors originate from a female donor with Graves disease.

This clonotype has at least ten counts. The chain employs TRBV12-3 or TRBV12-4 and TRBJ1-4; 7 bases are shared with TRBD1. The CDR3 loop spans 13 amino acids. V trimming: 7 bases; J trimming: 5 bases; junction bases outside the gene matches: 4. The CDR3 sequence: CASKGGLNEKLFF. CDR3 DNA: TGTGCCAGCAAAGGGGGCCTGAATGAAAAACTGTTTTTT.

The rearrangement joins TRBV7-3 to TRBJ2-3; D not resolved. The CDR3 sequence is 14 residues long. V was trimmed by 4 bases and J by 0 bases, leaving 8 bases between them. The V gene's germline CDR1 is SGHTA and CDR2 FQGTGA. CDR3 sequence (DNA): TGTGCCAGCAGCTCCCACCCTAGCACAGATACGCAGTATTTT. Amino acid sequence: CASSSHPSTDTQYF.

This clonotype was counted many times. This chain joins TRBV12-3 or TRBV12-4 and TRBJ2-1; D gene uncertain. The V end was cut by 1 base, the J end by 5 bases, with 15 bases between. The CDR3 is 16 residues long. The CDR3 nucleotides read TGTGCCAGCAGTTTAGTAACACCGCTATCCCACAATGAGCAGTTCTTC. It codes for CASSLVTPLSHNEQFF.

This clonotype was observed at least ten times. CDR3 DNA sequence: TGCAGTGCTAGAGAAGCGGGAGTTAGCACAGATACGCAGTATTTT. It codes for CSAREAGVSTDTQYF. The chain joins TRBV20-1 to TRBJ2-3; 8 positions match TRBD2. The CDR3 length is 15 residues. V lost 0 bases and J lost 0; bases outside the gene matches: 2. Germline V gene data show CDR1 as DFQATT and CDR2 as SNEGSKA (reference sequence).

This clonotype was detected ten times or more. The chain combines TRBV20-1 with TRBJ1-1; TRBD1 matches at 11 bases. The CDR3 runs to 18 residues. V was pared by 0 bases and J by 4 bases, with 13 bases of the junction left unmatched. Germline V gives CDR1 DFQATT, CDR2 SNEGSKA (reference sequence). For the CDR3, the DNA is TGCAGTGCTAGAGATTTGTGGACAGGGGGCCTGGGGGGCACTGAAGCTTTCTTT. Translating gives CSARDLWTGGLGGTEAFF.

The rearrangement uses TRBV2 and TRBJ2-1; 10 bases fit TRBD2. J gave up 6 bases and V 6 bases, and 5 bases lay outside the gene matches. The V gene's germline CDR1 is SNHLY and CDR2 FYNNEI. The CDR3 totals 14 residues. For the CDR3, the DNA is TGTGCCAGCAGCCTAGCGGGAGTTGTCAATGAGCAGTTCTTC. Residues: CASSLAGVVNEQFF.